The 14 T cell receptor beta chains below all came from one sample that was sequenced in a study of control samples from healthy donors and cancer patients. This table comes from immunoSEQ multiplex PCR, and its TCRdb copy is limited to in-frame clones, with some not included. The profile covers under 450,000 clones, with 75% to 95% appearing a single time and just under 6.5% taken by the ten largest. The sample taken for sequencing was PBMCs. These receptors were obtained from a man aged 35 to 55 with head and neck cancer.

The chain employs TRBV2 and TRBJ2-5, with D possibly being TRBD2 (5 bases). CDR1 is SNHLY, CDR2 FYNNEI, per germline. CDR3 length: 13 amino acids. Trimming cost V 6 bases and J 7 bases, with 15 bases left between them. The CDR3 reads CASSDTPAGTQYF. The CDR3 nucleotides read TGTGCCAGCAGCGACACCCCGGCGGGGACCCAGTACTTC.

The chain uses TRBV15 and TRBJ1-2; D may be TRBD1 (5 bases). The CDR3 has 13 residues. Trimming shortened V by 1 base and J by 3 bases, and 6 bases separated the two germline ends. The V gene's germline CDR1 is LNHNV and CDR2 YYDKDF (reference sequence). The CDR3 nucleotides read TGTGCCACCAGCAGAGGAGGGGACTATGGCTACACCTTC. It yields the protein CATSRGGDYGYTF.

This rearrangement joins TRBV7-2 to TRBJ1-4; D remains ambiguous. There are 17 residues in the CDR3. V lost 6 bases to trimming and J lost 8 bases, with 25 bases between them. Germline CDR1 is SGHTA and CDR2 is FQGNSA. The CDR3 region is CASSQSSGLGYQEKLFF. CDR3 sequence (DNA): TGTGCCAGCAGTCAGTCCTCAGGCCTGGGTTATCAGGAAAAACTGTTTTTT. The complete variable domain, with remaining parts taken from reference TRBV7-2 and TRBJ1-4, reads GAGVSQSPSNKVTEKGKDVELRCDPISGHTALYWYRQSLGQGLEFLIYFQGNSAPDKSGLPSDRFSAERTGGSVSTLTIQRTQQEDSAVYLCASSQSSGLGYQEKLFFGSGTQLSVL.

The gene calls are TRBV11-3 and TRBJ2-5, with TRBD2 identical over 8 bases. With 9 bases clipped from V and 5 bases from J, the junction kept 14 bases outside the gene matches. The CDR3 contains 15 residues. Germline V gene lookup returns CDR1 SGHNT and CDR2 YENEEA. This CDR3 is CASSSGGVGKETQYF. The CDR3 DNA reads TGTGCCAGTTCAAGCGGGGGTGTGGGTAAGGAGACCCAGTACTTC.

The rearrangement uses TRBV24-1 and TRBJ2-3; 7 bases fit TRBD2. V shed 4 bases and J 0 bases; nucleotides not matched to a gene: 6. CDR3 size: 16 residues. Germline assignment: CDR1 KGHDR and CDR2 SFDVKD. The CDR3 sequence is CATSEGGVISTDTQYF. CDR3 nucleotides: TGTGCCACCAGTGAGGGGGGGGTAATAAGCACAGATACGCAGTATTTT.

The chain combines TRBV5-6 with TRBJ1-2; D gene unclear. From germline, CDR1 is SGHDT and CDR2 YYEEEE. This CDR3 is 14 amino acids long. V lost 4 bases and J lost 2, with 12 bases in between. This chain's CDR3 is CASSVEWINYGYTF. The CDR3 DNA follows: TGTGCCAGCAGCGTGGAATGGATAAACTATGGCTACACCTTC. Full variable domain (missing parts from reference TRBV5-6 and TRBJ1-2): DAGVTQSPTHLIKTRGQQVTLRCSPKSGHDTVSWYQQALGQGPQFIFQYYEEEERQRGNFPDRFSGHQFPNYSSELNVNALLLGDSALYLCASSVEWINYGYTFGSGTRLTVV.

This clone turned up a few times. This chain links TRBV18 with TRBJ2-7; D is possibly TRBD2 (6 bases). The CDR3 runs to 15 residues. Trimming stripped 3 bases from V and 1 base from J, with 13 bases between. Germline CDR1 and CDR2: KGHSH and LQKENI. Written as DNA, the CDR3 is TGTGCCAGCTCACCTTCAGCGGGTACTTCCTACGAGCAGTACTTC. The encoded protein is CASSPSAGTSYEQYF. The full variable domain, with the rest looked up from reference TRBV18 and TRBJ2-7, is NAGVMQNPRHLVRRRGQEARLRCSPMKGHSHVYWYRQLPEEGLKFMVYLQKENIIDESGMPKERFSAEFPKEGPSILRIQQVVRGDSAAYFCASSPSAGTSYEQYFGPGTRLTVT.

The V call is TRBV28, the J call TRBJ2-7; 8 positions agree with TRBD1. CDR1 is MDHEN and CDR2 is SYDVKM in the germline V gene. Trimming at V came to 1 base and at J to 2 bases, leaving 7 bases not matched to a gene. The CDR3 runs to 16 residues. CDR3 in amino acids: CASSLLQGETPYEQYF. CDR3 nucleotide sequence: TGTGCCAGCAGTTTATTACAGGGGGAAACCCCCTACGAGCAGTACTTC.

This clone appeared once. The V call is TRBV7-3, the J call TRBJ2-2, with a possible D match to TRBD1 (5 bases). Germline V gene data show CDR1 as SGHTA and CDR2 as FQGTGA. CDR3 length equals 16 residues. The V and J ends lost 0 bases and 3 bases respectively, with 11 bases between them. The CDR3 region is CASSLTALRDTGELFF. CDR3 in DNA: TGTGCCAGCAGCTTAACAGCTCTCAGGGACACCGGGGAGCTGTTTTTT. Full variable domain (rest looked up from reference TRBV7-3 and TRBJ2-2): GAGVSQTPSNKVTEKGKYVELRCDPISGHTALYWYRQSLGQGPEFLIYFQGTGAADDSGLPNDRFFAVRPEGSVSTLKIQRTERGDSAVYLCASSLTALRDTGELFFGEGSRLTVL.

V gene TRBV11-2 combines with J gene TRBJ2-1, with 7 bases matching TRBD2. J was trimmed by 8 bases and V by 1 base; bases with no gene match: 11. Germline CDR1 reads SGHAT; CDR2 reads FQNNGV. This CDR3 region has 16 residues. The CDR3 reads CASSLVYGGSDYEQFF. CDR3 sequence (DNA): TGTGCCAGCAGCTTAGTTTACGGCGGGAGCGACTATGAGCAGTTCTTC.

V usage is TRBV9 and J usage is TRBJ2-3; 12 bases fit TRBD2. After removal of 6 bases from V and 2 bases from J, the junction contained 7 bases not matched to a gene. Germline-derived CDR1 and CDR2 are SGDLS and YYNGEE. This CDR3 region has 16 residues. The CDR3 protein is CASTSSGRGNTDTQYF. Here the CDR3 DNA reads TGTGCCAGCACTTCTAGCGGGAGGGGAAACACAGATACGCAGTATTTT.

The chain links TRBV5-6 to TRBJ1-1; D gene uncertain. This CDR3 has 12 amino acids. V lost 2 bases to trimming and J lost 7 bases, with 9 bases between them. Germline V gives CDR1 SGHDT, CDR2 YYEEEE. DNA for the CDR3: TGTGCCAGCAGCTTCGGTTCGGTTGAAGCTTTCTTT. This codes for CASSFGSVEAFF.

The chain carries TRBV4-1 and TRBJ1-2, with TRBD1 matching over 7 bases. J gave up 6 bases and V 0 bases, and 10 bases lay outside the gene matches. Germline CDR1 and CDR2: MGHRA and YSYEKL. The CDR3 is 16 amino acids. CDR3 protein: CASSQDGQGERHGYTF. CDR3 nucleotides: TGCGCCAGCAGCCAAGATGGGCAGGGGGAGAGACATGGCTACACCTTC.

J is TRBJ2-1 and V is TRBV5-1; weak D call: TRBD1 (7 bases). The germline V gene has CDR1 SGHRS and CDR2 YFSETQ. The CDR3 loop spans 15 amino acids. V was shortened by 8 bases and J by 7 bases, with 22 bases between the two germline ends. CDR3 sequence: CASQEGGTALNEQFF. In DNA form, the CDR3 reads TGCGCCAGTCAGGAAGGGGGGACAGCCTTAAATGAGCAGTTCTTC.